The sequence of this T cell receptor beta chain was determined in a study of T cells after yellow fever vaccination. Study in general: Preparation used SMART-Seq v4 Ultra Low Input for the low-cell-number fractions.

CDR3 length equals 11 residues. Per the germline V gene, CDR1 is SEHNR and CDR2 is FQNEAQ (reference sequence). V lost 8 bases and J 8 bases, leaving 12 bases between the germline ends. The 5'RACE template-switching step produced TCR cDNA and added a universal primer site and UMIs. TCRdb ran MiXCR on the 5' RACE reads and lists one entry per CDR3 protein. The sample has around 63,000 distinct CDR3 sequences, approximately 7% seen once. This clonotype was observed many times. Its antigen is not known. Study-level results: By day 5 rather than day 15, the secondary response had peaked, though it was weaker. The bulk population could contribute abundant contaminating clonotypes to FACS-sorted repertoires.

V and J are TRBV7-9 and TRBJ1-1; D uncertain. The sample in question was CD8+ T cells sorted from PBMCs, obtained 15 days after the yellow fever booster vaccination. This receptor was identified in a man younger than 45 who received the YFV17D yellow fever vaccine. This CDR3 reads CASWGLTEAFF. As DNA, the CDR3 is TGTGCCAGCTGGGGTCTCACCGAAGCTTTCTTT.